Listed below are T cell receptor beta chains from one sample, sequenced in a study of shared clonotypes between healthy human individuals. Data came from immunoSEQ multiplex PCR; TCRdb stores just in-frame clones and leaves some out. The repertoire has more than 2,000,000 clones, more than 85% of them found once; the top ten carry about 0.39%. Sequencing was carried out using naive CD4+ T cells from PBMCs. These receptors came from a man younger than 35 in good health. Some clones in this sample may be carry-over from other donors' samples. CDR3s include the opening cysteine and the closing phenylalanine or tryptophan. Each record gives: clone size, J gene, V gene, D gene, CDR3 protein, CDR3 DNA. D genes are given only for firm matches. Clone size appears in some rows only: once, few, many, or a class for an expanded clone.

abundance: -; j_gene: TRBJ2-3; v_gene: TRBV5-1; d_gene: -; CDR3aa: CASSLSSFTDTQYF; CDR3nt: TGCGCCAGCAGCTTGTCTAGCTTTACAGATACGCAGTATTTT
abundance: -; j_gene: TRBJ1-2; v_gene: TRBV9; d_gene: -; CDR3aa: CASSVAVNYGYTF; CDR3nt: TGTGCCAGCAGCGTGGCAGTTAACTATGGCTACACCTTC
abundance: once; j_gene: TRBJ2-7; v_gene: TRBV28; d_gene: TRBD2; CDR3aa: CASRTTSGSPYEQYF; CDR3nt: TGTGCCAGCAGAACGACTAGCGGGAGCCCCTACGAGCAGTACTTC
abundance: -; j_gene: TRBJ1-1; v_gene: TRBV10-3; d_gene: -; CDR3aa: CASAKSGTATIQEAFF; CDR3nt: TGTGCCAGCGCTAAATCGGGTACGGCGACAATTCAAGAAGCTTTCTTT
abundance: -; j_gene: TRBJ1-2; v_gene: TRBV6-5; d_gene: -; CDR3aa: CASRTQGRGYGYTF; CDR3nt: TGTGCCAGCAGAACGCAGGGGCGCGGCTATGGCTACACCTTC
abundance: -; j_gene: TRBJ2-3; v_gene: TRBV7-8; d_gene: -; CDR3aa: CASSPNPTGPKDTQYF; CDR3nt: TGTGCCAGCAGCCCGAACCCGACTGGGCCGAAGGATACGCAGTATTTT
abundance: -; j_gene: TRBJ1-2; v_gene: TRBV5-6; d_gene: -; CDR3aa: CASSLLGGREHYGYTF; CDR3nt: TGTGCCAGCAGCTTGTTGGGAGGCAGGGAGCACTATGGCTACACCTTC
abundance: -; j_gene: TRBJ2-1; v_gene: TRBV7-3; d_gene: -; CDR3aa: CASSLTGDRRSSYNEQFF; CDR3nt: TGTGCCAGCAGCTTAACGGGAGACCGTCGAAGTTCCTACAATGAGCAGTTCTTC
abundance: -; j_gene: TRBJ1-3; v_gene: TRBV27; d_gene: TRBD1; CDR3aa: CASSARTGGLGNTIYF; CDR3nt: TGTGCCAGCAGTGCACGGACAGGGGGACTTGGAAACACCATATATTTT
abundance: -; j_gene: TRBJ2-3; v_gene: TRBV6-1; d_gene: -; CDR3aa: CASHTGPTDTQYF; CDR3nt: TGTGCCAGCCACACAGGGCCCACAGATACGCAGTATTTT